Below, 21 T cell receptor beta chains from the same sample are listed, as sequenced in a study of vaccination effects on CD4 cells after COVID-19. These receptors lack a known antigen. Clones were read by immunoSEQ multiplex PCR, and TCRdb kept only the in-frame ones, dropping some. The data show approximately 26,000 clones, less than 75% seen once. Pools of viral peptides were used by the ViraFEST assay to expand antigen-specific CD4+ T cells ahead of sequencing. Between days 9 and 10 of culture, CD4+ T cells were separated out. The cohort was immunized with two doses of either the BNT162b2 or mRNA-1273 vaccine. Sequencing was performed on CD4+ T cells from PBMCs cultured with HCoV-NL63 spike peptides, taken after COVID-19 vaccination. The source of these receptors is a human donor who received a COVID-19 vaccine.

This sequence joins TRBV7-6 and TRBJ1-5; D is unclear. Deletions cut 2 bases from V and 4 bases from J, with 12 bases between. The CDR3 length is 15 residues. CDR1 and CDR2 from the germline V gene are SGHVS and FNYEAQ. The CDR3 here is CASSLMSGLNQPQHF. As DNA, the CDR3 is TGTGCCAGCAGCTTAATGTCAGGTCTAAATCAGCCCCAGCATTTT.

The rearrangement uses TRBV5-1 and TRBJ2-7; a possible D gene is TRBD1 (6 bases). V was pared by 3 bases and J by 3 bases, with 16 bases between. This CDR3 has 15 residues. Germline V gene data show CDR1 as SGHRS and CDR2 as YFSETQ. The CDR3 reads CASSWNGRDNYEQYF. The CDR3 DNA reads as TGCGCCAGCAGCTGGAATGGTCGGGACAACTACGAGCAGTACTTC.

This chain connects TRBV14 to TRBJ2-1; D is unclear. Trimming cost V 1 base and J 8 bases, with 9 bases left between them. This CDR3 comprises 13 residues. CDR1 SGHDN and CDR2 FVKESK come from the germline V gene. CDR3 sequence: CASSQVWQDEQFF. The CDR3 DNA sequence: TGTGCCAGCAGCCAAGTCTGGCAAGATGAGCAGTTCTTC.

This clone has only a few counts. The rearrangement links TRBV7-9 to TRBJ1-2; TRBD1 agrees at 8 bases. The CDR3 is 14 residues long. From germline, CDR1 is SEHNR and CDR2 FQNEAQ (reference sequence). J lost 4 bases, V lost 5 bases, and 6 bases had no gene match. The DNA for the CDR3 is TGTGCCAGCAGCCAGGGGGCAGCCCTCTATGGCTACACCTTC. This codes for CASSQGAALYGYTF.

This clone occurred a few times. The chain uses TRBV15 and TRBJ1-5; D is uncertain. The CDR3 consists of 15 residues. Germline V gene sequence: CDR1 LNHNV, CDR2 YYDKDF (reference sequence). Trimming removed 0 bases from V and 2 bases from J, with 8 bases in between. DNA of the CDR3: TGTGCCACCAGCAGAGATCCGGGTGGCAATCAGCCCCAGCATTTT. As protein: CATSRDPGGNQPQHF. The entire variable domain, with the rest obtained from reference TRBV15 and TRBJ1-5, is as follows: DAMVIQNPRYQVTQFGKPVTLSCSQTLNHNVMYWYQQKSSQAPKLLFHYYDKDFNNEADTPDNFQSRRPNTSFCFLDIRSPGLGDTAMYLCATSRDPGGNQPQHFGDGTRLSIL.

V usage is TRBV19 and J usage is TRBJ2-1, with D unclear. V lost 5 bases to trimming and J lost 2 bases, with 13 bases between them. The CDR3 length is 15 residues. Germline V gene data show CDR1 as LNHDA and CDR2 as SQIVND (reference sequence). The CDR3 here is CASSPRFYPYNEQFF. The CDR3 bases are TGTGCCAGTAGTCCCAGGTTTTACCCCTACAATGAGCAGTTCTTC.

The V call is TRBV2, the J call TRBJ1-3; a possible D gene is TRBD1 (5 bases). The germline gives CDR1 SNHLY, CDR2 FYNNEI. CDR3 size: 14 residues. The ends were cut back, 6 bases at V and 2 bases at J, with 11 bases in the middle. CDR3 nucleotide sequence: TGTGCCAGCAGGGAGACAGTGACTGGAAACACCATATATTTT. This encodes CASRETVTGNTIYF.

The V gene is TRBV5-5, the J gene TRBJ2-7, with TRBD1 identical over 9 bases. CDR1 is SGHKS, CDR2 YYEKEE, per germline (reference sequence). The CDR3 has 15 amino acids. The V and J ends lost 2 bases and 5 bases, in that order; junction bases with no gene match: 8. CDR3 amino acids: CASSFHPGTGNEQYF. As DNA, the CDR3 is TGTGCCAGCAGCTTTCATCCCGGGACAGGGAACGAGCAGTACTTC.

V is TRBV5-1 and J is TRBJ1-2; 8 bases agree with TRBD1. Germline loops: CDR1 SGHRS, CDR2 YFSETQ. The CDR3 is made up of 14 amino acids. J was trimmed by 8 bases and V by 4 bases; bases with no gene match: 10. CDR3 in DNA: TGCGCCAGCAGCATGGACAGGGCCGAGGGGGGCTACACCTTC. Its translation: CASSMDRAEGGYTF.

The chain recombines TRBV11-2 with TRBJ2-3, with a weak D call TRBD2 (7 bases). V was cut by 2 bases and J by 4 bases, with 13 bases left in between. The CDR3 extends over 15 amino acids. Germline V gene lookup returns CDR1 SGHAT and CDR2 FQNNGV. CDR3 loop: CASSLQGGGPDTQYF. The CDR3 DNA reads TGTGCCAGCAGCTTACAAGGGGGGGGACCAGATACGCAGTATTTT.

The chain uses TRBV30 and TRBJ2-7; 11 bases map to TRBD2. The V gene end was trimmed by 2 bases and the J gene end by 3 bases; junction bases not matched to a gene: 3. Germline V lookup: CDR1 GTSNPN, CDR2 SVGIG (reference sequence). The CDR3 extends over 14 amino acids. The CDR3 nucleotides are TGTGCCTGGAGTCAACTAGCGGGGGTCTACGAGCAGTACTTC. It encodes CAWSQLAGVYEQYF.

This chain joins TRBV7-9 and TRBJ1-1; D is unresolved. V dropped 5 bases and J dropped 4 bases, with 11 bases sitting between them. The CDR3 runs 13 residues. The germline V gene has CDR1 SEHNR and CDR2 FQNEAQ (reference sequence). The CDR3 DNA reads TGTGCCAGCAGCAGAGTGGATTCCACTGAAGCTTTCTTT. This encodes CASSRVDSTEAFF.

The rearrangement links TRBV6-5 to TRBJ2-7, with D uncertain. Germline CDR1 reads MNHEY; CDR2 reads SVGAGI. This CDR3 is built from 15 residues. Trimming stripped 6 bases from V and 1 base from J, with 16 bases between. The CDR3 region has the DNA TGTGCCAGCAGCCGCTCCAATTTGGGGTCCTACGAGCAGTACTTC. Translation: CASSRSNLGSYEQYF.

The rearrangement links TRBV29-1 to TRBJ1-2; D perhaps matches TRBD1 (6 bases). The CDR3 contains 13 residues. The V gene lost 6 bases and the J gene lost 8 bases, with 19 bases spanning the gap. Germline assignment: CDR1 SQVTM and CDR2 ANQGSEA. The CDR3 nucleotides read TGCAGCGTGGTGACAGGAGAAGTGGGAGGCTACACCTTC. Translated, it gives CSVVTGEVGGYTF. The full variable domain, in which reference TRBV29-1 and TRBJ1-2 provide the parts outside the CDR3, is SAVISQKPSRDICQRGTSLTIQCQVDSQVTMMFWYRQQPGQSLTLIATANQGSEATYESGFVIDKFPISRPNLTFSTLTVSNMSPEDSSIYLCSVVTGEVGGYTFGSGTRLTVV.

The CDR3 is CASSRGVTDTQYF. Written as DNA, the CDR3 is TGTGCCAGCAGCCGAGGGGTCACAGATACGCAGTATTTT. This sequence joins TRBV11-3 and TRBJ2-3; D is tentatively TRBD1 or TRBD2 (5 bases each). The CDR3 covers 13 residues. Germline CDR1 is SGHNT and CDR2 is YENEEA. The V end was cut by 5 bases, the J end by 2 bases, with 8 bases between.

This chain connects TRBV19 to TRBJ2-6, with D possibly TRBD1 on 5 matching bases. The CDR3 is 15 amino acids. Germline loops: CDR1 LNHDA, CDR2 SQIVND (reference sequence). Trimming cost V 2 bases and J 1 base, with 6 bases left between them. Here the CDR3 reads CASSITGSGANVLTF. CDR3 nucleotide sequence: TGTGCCAGTAGTATAACAGGTTCTGGGGCCAACGTCCTGACTTTC.

The rearrangement uses TRBV6-5 and TRBJ2-3; the D is unclear. The germline V gene has CDR1 MNHEY and CDR2 SVGAGI. The germline V and J ends were trimmed by 0 bases and 3 bases, with 10 bases remaining between them. The CDR3 has 15 residues. This CDR3 is CASSYSGLGTDTQYF. As DNA, the CDR3 is TGTGCCAGCAGTTACTCTGGATTAGGTACAGATACGCAGTATTTT.

The V call is TRBV19, the J call TRBJ2-5; D is uncertain. CDR1 LNHDA and CDR2 SQIVND come from the germline V gene (reference sequence). The CDR3 spans 11 residues. V lost 3 bases and J 5 bases, leaving 4 bases between the germline ends. This chain's CDR3 is CASSIRETQYF. Here the CDR3 DNA reads TGTGCCAGTAGTATTCGGGAGACCCAGTACTTC.

This chain uses TRBV6-1 with TRBJ1-1; 8 bases fit TRBD1. CDR3 size: 15 residues. Germline CDR1 reads MNHNS; CDR2 reads SASEGT. Trimming at V came to 7 bases and at J to 1 base, leaving 8 bases not matched to a gene. Here the CDR3 DNA reads TGTGCCAGCACCGAACAGGGGGGGTGGAACACTGAAGCTTTCTTT. The encoded protein is CASTEQGGWNTEAFF.

V gene TRBV12-3 or TRBV12-4 combines with J gene TRBJ2-7; D is perhaps TRBD1 or TRBD2 (5 bases each). The CDR3 runs 12 residues. Trimming stripped 5 bases from V and 4 bases from J, with 9 bases between. CDR3 bases: TGTGCCAGCAGTCCGGGGCGATACGAGCAGTACTTC. Its translation: CASSPGRYEQYF.

This clone was recorded a few times. The rearrangement joins TRBV5-4 to TRBJ1-2; D possibly corresponds to TRBD1 (6 bases). Trimming took off 3 bases at V and 8 bases at J, with 14 bases between the two ends. CDR1 and CDR2 from the germline V gene are SGHNT and YYREEE (reference sequence). This CDR3 comprises 13 residues. This CDR3 is CASSSDTGKGYTF. The DNA for the CDR3 is TGTGCCAGCAGCTCGGACACAGGGAAAGGCTACACCTTC.